The clone carrying this T cell receptor beta chain was recorded a few times. The sample originates from a study of T cells in Graves' hyperthyroidism and ophthalmopathy. Amplified regions were TCR beta CDR3 sequences from RNA transcripts. Researchers ran a first-round RT-PCR on the TCR CDR3 using the HTBI primer set. TCRdb passed the multiplex PCR reads through MiXCR, listing each CDR3 protein once. Of roughly 380,000 distinct CDR3 sequences detected, around 14% appear once; the ten largest clones hold 11%. Between the trimmed V and J ends, which lost 4 bases and 0 bases, there was a span of 9 bases. There are 15 residues in the CDR3. Germline V lookup: CDR1 MGHRA, CDR2 YSYEKL. Graves' hyperthyroidism showing no ophthalmopathy progression within 18 months was considered stable. Hyperthyroidism in the patients, aged 18 to 65, was newly diagnosed and under 2 months in duration. Diagnosis relied on clinical symptoms, serum thyroxine and TRAb, thyroid ultrasound and orbital computed tomography.

The source is a woman aged 55-69 years with Graves' hyperthyroidism. Specimen: blood. J is TRBJ2-2 and V is TRBV4-1, with a tentative D call TRBD1 (5 bases). The CDR3 DNA reads as TGCGCCAGCAGCCCACAGGCCACGAACACCGGGGAGCTGTTTTTT. Its protein product is CASSPQATNTGELFF.